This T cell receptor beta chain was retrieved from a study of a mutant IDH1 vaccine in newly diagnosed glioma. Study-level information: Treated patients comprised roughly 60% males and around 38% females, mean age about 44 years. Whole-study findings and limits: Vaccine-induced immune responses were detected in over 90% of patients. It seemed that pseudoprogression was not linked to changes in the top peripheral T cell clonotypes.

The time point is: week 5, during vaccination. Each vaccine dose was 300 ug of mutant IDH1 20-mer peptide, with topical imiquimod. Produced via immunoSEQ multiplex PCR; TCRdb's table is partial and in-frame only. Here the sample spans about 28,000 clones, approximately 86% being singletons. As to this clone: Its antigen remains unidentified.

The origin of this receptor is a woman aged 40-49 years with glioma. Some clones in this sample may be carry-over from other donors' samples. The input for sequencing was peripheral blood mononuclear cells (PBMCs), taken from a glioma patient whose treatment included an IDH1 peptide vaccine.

CDR3 coding DNA: TGTGCCAGCAGCCGCGACAACGAGCAGTACTTC. Translated: CASSRDNEQYF. The chain couples TRBV6-5 to TRBJ2-7; the D is unclear. The V and J ends lost 6 bases and 5 bases respectively, with 8 bases between them. CDR1 and CDR2 (germline): MNHEY, SVGAGI. The CDR3 extends over 11 amino acids.